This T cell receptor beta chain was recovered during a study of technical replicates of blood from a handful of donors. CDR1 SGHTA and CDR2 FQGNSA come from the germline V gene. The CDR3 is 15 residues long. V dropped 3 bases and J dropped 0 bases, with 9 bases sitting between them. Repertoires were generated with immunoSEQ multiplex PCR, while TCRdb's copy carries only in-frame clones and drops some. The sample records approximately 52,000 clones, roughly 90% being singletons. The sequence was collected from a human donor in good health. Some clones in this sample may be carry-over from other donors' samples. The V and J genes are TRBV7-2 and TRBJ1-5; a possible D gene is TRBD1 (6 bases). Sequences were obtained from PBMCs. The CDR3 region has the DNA TGTGCCAGCAGCTTTGGGGGCTCTAGCAATCAGCCCCAGCATTTT. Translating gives CASSFGGSSNQPQHF.